The rows below give T cell receptor beta chains drawn from one sample of a study of spatial heterogeneity in lung cancer. A single record per CDR3 protein comes from TCRdb applying MiXCR to the 5' RACE reads. Among about 11,000 distinct CDR3 sequences listed, about 5.5% were seen once. Sequencing was performed on lung tumor tissue, taken at surgery. The source is a male donor with early-stage non-small cell lung cancer. Both conserved end residues are part of each CDR3. The order of the fields is D gene, clone size, J gene, V gene, CDR3 protein, CDR3 DNA. A D gene is named only where the DNA matches it firmly. The size entry is marked missing in some rows and otherwise reads once, few, many or a size class.

- | medium-sized | TRBJ2-1 | TRBV5-1 | CASSLGRSDEQFF | TGCGCCAGCAGTTTGGGCCGTAGCGATGAGCAGTTCTTC
- | medium-sized | TRBJ1-1 | TRBV5-1 | CASSFRVDTEAFF | TGCGCCAGCAGCTTCAGGGTGGACACTGAAGCTTTCTTT
TRBD2 | many | TRBJ2-7 | TRBV29-1 | CSVEPVAGNEQYF | TGCAGCGTTGAGCCCGTAGCGGGAAACGAGCAGTACTTC
TRBD2 | many | TRBJ2-7 | TRBV20-1 | CSASGTSGNYEQYF | TGCAGTGCCAGCGGGACTAGCGGAAACTACGAGCAGTACTTC
- | many | TRBJ1-2 | TRBV12-3/TRBV12-4 | CASSLWGYADLGGYTF | TGTGCCAGCAGTTTGTGGGGTTACGCGGATTTAGGTGGCTACACCTTC
- | - | TRBJ2-3 | TRBV28 | CASSLLDTQYF | TGTGCCAGCAGTTTACTAGATACGCAGTATTTT
TRBD2 | few | TRBJ2-3 | TRBV11-2 | CASSLDAGALDTQYF | TGTGCCAGCAGCTTAGACGCGGGAGCGCTGGATACGCAGTATTTT
- | many | TRBJ1-1 | TRBV2 | CASSGGRWGVNTEAFF | TGTGCCAGCAGTGGGGGGAGGTGGGGCGTGAACACTGAAGCTTTCTTT
- | many | TRBJ2-5 | TRBV5-6 | CASSFRSSSQATQYF | TGTGCCAGCAGCTTTAGGTCGTCTAGCCAGGCGACCCAGTACTTC
- | medium-sized | TRBJ2-2 | TRBV20-1 | CSASVGLVATGELFF | TGCAGTGCTAGTGTGGGACTTGTGGCCACCGGGGAGCTGTTTTTT
- | medium-sized | TRBJ1-1 | TRBV4-1 | CASSHRDLHSF | TGCGCCAGCAGCCATAGGGACCTCCACTCGTTT